Following are 29 T cell receptor beta chains from one sample sequenced in a study of T cell repertoires in cytomegalovirus infection. TCRdb independently ran MiXCR on the reads; one entry per CDR3 protein. The table records roughly 920,000 distinct CDR3 sequences, around 30% of them present only once. For these TCRs, the target antigens are not known. The input for sequencing was cultured CD8+ T cells from PBMCs, taken from culture after CMV antigen stimulation. The receptor source for this set is a human donor in good health (CMV status not recorded). Some clones in this sample may be carry-over from other donors' samples.

A few counts support this clonotype. The rearrangement joins TRBV6-1 to TRBJ2-5; perhaps D is TRBD1 or TRBD2 (6 bases each). The CDR3 is 15 residues long. The germline V gene has CDR1 MNHNS and CDR2 SASEGT. V lost 10 bases to trimming and J lost 0 bases, with 18 bases between them. Here the CDR3 reads CATPGEAVYQETQYF. CDR3 nucleotide sequence: TGTGCCACCCCAGGGGAGGCCGTGTACCAAGAGACCCAGTACTTC.

The chain uses TRBV4-1 and TRBJ2-1; D perhaps matches TRBD1 (5 bases). This CDR3 has 15 residues. Trimming removed 0 bases at V and 2 bases at J, with 8 bases between. Germline V gene sequence: CDR1 MGHRA, CDR2 YSYEKL. The CDR3 here is CASSQDQGTYNEQFF. The CDR3 DNA is TGCGCCAGCAGCCAAGATCAGGGAACCTACAATGAGCAGTTCTTC.

On this clonotype: This could be a read error, since a much larger clone is one nucleotide away. CDR3 protein: CANSLSLDTQYF. The CDR3 DNA reads TGTGCCAACAGCTTGAGCTTGGATACGCAGTATTTT. V is TRBV7-2 and J is TRBJ2-3; D is unclear. Germline assignment: CDR1 SGHTA and CDR2 FQGNSA. The CDR3 extends over 12 amino acids.

Only a few counts were recorded for this clonotype. The chain couples TRBV4-2 to TRBJ2-7; maybe TRBD2 (6 bases). The CDR3 runs to 18 residues. Germline assignment: CDR1 LGHNA and CDR2 YNFKEQ. V lost 0 bases, J lost 4 bases, and 22 bases lay in between. The CDR3 spells CASSQESTGSSEGYEQYF. In DNA, the CDR3 is TGTGCCAGCAGCCAAGAGAGTACGGGATCATCGGAGGGATACGAGCAGTACTTC.

This chain uses TRBV29-1 with TRBJ1-4, with no clear D. This CDR3 is built from 11 residues. CDR1 and CDR2 (germline): SQVTM, ANQGSEA. CDR3 residues: CTTPPREKLFF. For the CDR3, the DNA is TGCACCACTCCCCCGAGAGAAAAACTGTTTTTT.

A remark on this clonotype: The CDR3 end shows no conserved phenylalanine or tryptophan, and so a read error is likely. The chain couples TRBV20-1 to TRBJ2-7, with 9 positions matching TRBD1. The germline V gene encodes CDR1 DFQATT and CDR2 SNEGSKA (reference sequence). J was trimmed by 2 bases and V by 6 bases; bases with no gene match: 5. This CDR3 contains 13 residues. The CDR3 loop reads CSARTGDTYEQYD. The DNA for the CDR3 is TGCAGTGCGCGGACAGGGGACACCTACGAGCAGTACGAC.

This clonotype was counted only a few times. This sequence joins TRBV4-1 and TRBJ1-1; 7 nucleotides line up with TRBD1. The CDR3 has 14 residues. Germline V lookup: CDR1 MGHRA, CDR2 YSYEKL. Trimming took 8 bases from V and 0 from J; bases not matched to a gene: 6. This CDR3 is CASRTGEMNTEAFF. For the CDR3, the DNA is TGCGCCAGCCGGACAGGAGAAATGAACACTGAAGCTTTCTTT.

The chain uses TRBV7-9 and TRBJ2-6, with D possibly being TRBD2 (5 bases). This CDR3 has 16 residues. V lost 5 bases, J lost 2 bases, and 13 bases lay in between. Germline lookup yields CDR1 SEHNR and CDR2 FQNEAQ (reference sequence). CDR3 region: CASSRGDSTGANVLTF. In DNA form, the CDR3 reads TGTGCCAGCAGCCGGGGAGACTCAACTGGGGCCAACGTCCTGACTTTC. Combining the CDR3 with reference TRBV7-9 and TRBJ2-6 gives the whole variable domain DTGVSQNPRHKITKRGQNVTFRCDPISEHNRLYWYRQTLGQGPEFLTYFQNEAQLEKSRLLSDRFSAERPKGSFSTLEIQRTEQGDSAMYLCASSRGDSTGANVLTFGAGSRLTVL.

The chain combines TRBV9 with TRBJ1-4; maybe TRBD1 (6 bases). Trimming removed 4 bases from V and 8 bases from J, with 12 bases in between. Germline V CDR1 and CDR2: SGDLS, YYNGEE. The CDR3 is 13 residues long. CDR3 DNA: TGTGCCAGCAGCCCAACCGGGACAGAAAAACTGTTTTTT. Residues: CASSPTGTEKLFF.

This clonotype was seen at least ten times. The chain joins TRBV7-8 to TRBJ2-3; tentative D call: TRBD2 (6 bases). The CDR3 runs 14 residues. CDR1 SGHVS and CDR2 FQNEAQ come from the germline V gene. V was cut by 1 base and J by 4 bases, with 9 bases left in between. CDR3 region: CASSLVGLSDTQYF. DNA of the CDR3: TGTGCCAGCAGCTTAGTGGGACTCTCAGATACGCAGTATTTT.

The chain has TRBV5-1 and TRBJ1-2; 7 bases align to TRBD1. Per the germline V gene, CDR1 is SGHRS and CDR2 is YFSETQ. The V and J ends lost 0 bases and 6 bases, in that order; junction bases with no gene match: 2. This CDR3 spans 13 amino acids. The DNA of the CDR3 is TGCGCCAGCAGCTTGGAGGGGGCTGATGGCTACACCTTC. Amino acid sequence: CASSLEGADGYTF.

This clonotype turned up a few times. CDR3 amino acids: CASDMGTGELFF. The DNA for the CDR3 is TGTGCCAGCGATATGGGTACCGGGGAGCTGTTTTTT. The V and J genes are TRBV6-6 and TRBJ2-2, with D unclear. The germline V gene encodes CDR1 MNHNY and CDR2 SVGAGI (reference sequence). This CDR3 has 12 residues. Trimming pared 8 bases from V and 5 bases from J, leaving 9 bases between.

In the case of this clonotype: This may stem from a read error, because a much larger clone lies one nucleotide away. This chain uses TRBV7-2 with TRBJ2-3; D is perhaps TRBD1 (5 bases). CDR1 and CDR2 (germline): SGHTA, FQGNSA. The germline V and J ends were trimmed by 0 bases and 1 base, with 20 bases remaining between them. The CDR3 runs to 19 residues. CDR3 nucleotides: TGTGCCAGCAGCTTAGCCCCATCCATTTCGACAGACGGCACAGATACGCAGTATTTT. Protein: CASSLAPSISTDGTDTQYF.

This chain joins TRBV7-6 and TRBJ1-2, with D possibly being TRBD1 (5 bases). V was trimmed by 10 bases and J by 5 bases, leaving 17 bases between them. CDR1 SGHVS and CDR2 FNYEAQ come from the germline V gene. This CDR3 comprises 13 residues. The DNA of the CDR3 is TGTGCCACTTTTCCGGGGCTTGGGTATGGCTACACCTTC. This codes for CATFPGLGYGYTF.

V gene TRBV18 combines with J gene TRBJ2-3; TRBD1 is a possible D gene (6 bases). Germline-derived CDR1 and CDR2 are KGHSH and LQKENI. The CDR3 is 15 residues long. Trimming removed 2 bases from V and 3 bases from J, with 12 bases in between. The CDR3 DNA sequence: TGTGCCAGCTCACCAGGGGACACGGAAACAGATACGCAGTATTTT. This codes for CASSPGDTETDTQYF.

The chain employs TRBV27 and TRBJ2-7; 9 bases are a match to TRBD2. The CDR3 is 15 residues long. Germline values: CDR1 MNHEY, CDR2 SMNVEV (reference sequence). The ends lost 4 bases at V and 5 bases at J; junction bases unmatched: 9. DNA for the CDR3: TGTGCCAGCAGTTCGGGCGGGGGGGCCGGGGACGAGCAGTACGTC. Encoded protein: CASSSGGGAGDEQYV.

This clonotype was recorded a few times. This chain links TRBV7-6 with TRBJ2-5; 10 bases are shared with TRBD1. Germline V gene lookup returns CDR1 SGHVS and CDR2 FNYEAQ. This CDR3 is built from 15 residues. V dropped 6 bases and J dropped 2; count of bases not matched to a gene: 6. CDR3 sequence (DNA): TGTGCCAGCAGTTCGGACAGGGGGAGGCAAGAGACCCAGTACTTC. Protein product: CASSSDRGRQETQYF.

This clonotype was detected only a few times. This chain connects TRBV12-5 to TRBJ2-1; D possibly corresponds to TRBD2 (6 bases). This CDR3 has 15 amino acids. From germline, CDR1 is LGHNT and CDR2 FRNRAP. V lost 6 bases and J lost 12, with 24 bases in between. In DNA, the CDR3 is TGTGCTAGTGGACCCGACAGCCGGGCCGTGGGGGGGCAGTTCTTC. As protein: CASGPDSRAVGGQFF.

The chain links TRBV6-4 to TRBJ2-3; no clear D gene. V dropped 5 bases and J dropped 6 bases, with 15 bases sitting between them. The V gene's germline CDR1 is MRHNA and CDR2 SNTAGT. The CDR3 sequence is 14 residues long. CDR3 loop: CASSPTNRHDTQYF. Written as DNA, the CDR3 is TGTGCCAGCAGTCCAACCAACCGCCACGATACGCAGTATTTT.

A few counts support this clonotype. This chain links TRBV11-2 with TRBJ1-6; D might be TRBD1 (6 bases). The CDR3 runs 15 residues. CDR1 is SGHAT and CDR2 is FQNNGV in the germline V gene. V lost 2 bases and J lost 6, with 11 bases in between. The CDR3 spells CASSLSQGRNSPLHF. As DNA, the CDR3 is TGTGCCAGCAGCTTAAGTCAGGGGCGTAATTCACCCCTCCACTTT.

V is TRBV6-2 or TRBV6-3 and J is TRBJ2-2; D is perhaps TRBD1 (6 bases). The germline V and J ends were trimmed by 6 bases and 1 base, with 18 bases remaining between them. Looked up from germline, CDR1 is MNHEY and CDR2 is SVGEGT. There are 17 residues in the CDR3. The DNA of the CDR3 is TGTGCCAGCAGCCCCTGGGCCCCCAGGGGGAACACCGGGGAGCTGTTTTTT. Its protein product is CASSPWAPRGNTGELFF.

The rearrangement uses TRBV6-5 and TRBJ1-2, with a weak D call TRBD1 (5 bases). Per germline, CDR1 MNHEY and CDR2 SVGAGI. The length of the CDR3 is 17 residues. Trimming pared 0 bases from V and 5 bases from J, leaving 19 bases between. The DNA of the CDR3 is TGTGCCAGCAGTTACTCGAGGCGGCAGGGCCGGGGATATGGCTACACCTTC. It yields the protein CASSYSRRQGRGYGYTF.

The J gene is TRBJ2-7, the V gene TRBV6-6; the D is unclear. The V end was cut by 0 bases, the J end by 8 bases, with 8 bases between. CDR1 is MNHNY, CDR2 SVGAGI, per germline (reference sequence). The CDR3 loop spans 12 amino acids. The CDR3 protein is CASSYSDLKQYF. The CDR3 bases are TGTGCCAGCAGTTACTCCGACCTGAAGCAGTACTTC.

This chain joins TRBV12-3 or TRBV12-4 and TRBJ1-2; the D is unclear. This CDR3 is 16 amino acids long. The germline V and J ends were trimmed by 2 bases and 4 bases, with 17 bases remaining between them. The CDR3 nucleotides read TGTGCCAGCAGTTTAAATCTGGGCCCAAGCGGCTATGGCTACACCTTC. It codes for CASSLNLGPSGYGYTF.

The chain recombines TRBV19 with TRBJ2-5; 10 bases fit TRBD1. Losses at the gene ends were 6 bases for V and 5 bases for J; bases not matched to a gene: 9. The CDR3 has 15 residues. The germline gives CDR1 LNHDA, CDR2 SQIVND (reference sequence). The CDR3 spells CASRPRPGQGETQYF. CDR3 coding DNA: TGTGCCAGTAGACCTAGGCCGGGACAGGGGGAGACCCAGTACTTC.

The J gene is TRBJ2-5, the V gene TRBV27; TRBD1 matches 9 bases. The CDR3 totals 15 residues. V was pared by 6 bases and J by 5 bases, with 10 bases of the junction left unmatched. The germline V gene encodes CDR1 MNHEY and CDR2 SMNVEV (reference sequence). CDR3 sequence: CASSETYRGRETQYF. The CDR3 DNA sequence: TGTGCCAGCAGCGAAACTTACAGGGGGCGTGAGACCCAGTACTTC.

This chain connects TRBV6-8 to TRBJ1-1; 7 bases map to TRBD1. This CDR3 is built from 15 residues. Germline CDR1 reads MNHGY; CDR2 reads SAAAGT. V shed 2 bases and J 3 bases; nucleotides not matched to a gene: 6. The CDR3 region has the DNA TGTGCCAGCAGTTACCGACAGGGTTTCGACACTGAAGCTTTCTTT. Protein sequence: CASSYRQGFDTEAFF.

This rearrangement joins TRBV4-3 to TRBJ2-4; 8 bases fit TRBD1. Trimming cost V 3 bases and J 6 bases; bases outside gene matches: 1. The V gene's germline CDR1 is LGHNA and CDR2 YSLEER. This CDR3 spans 13 amino acids. CDR3 nucleotide sequence: TGCGCCAGCAGCCAGGGGACAGGAAACATTCAGTACTTC. Translating it yields CASSQGTGNIQYF.

Points on this clonotype: A clone one base away is much larger, so this may be a read error. This chain connects TRBV7-2 to TRBJ1-2, with 9 bases fitting TRBD1. CDR1 is SGHTA and CDR2 is FQGNSA in the germline V gene. This CDR3 comprises 15 residues. CDR3 amino acids: CASSYTGGSNYGCTF. The CDR3 DNA reads as TGTGCCAGCAGCTATACAGGGGGCAGTAACTATGGCTGCACCTTC.